This TCR beta chain was identified in a study of cytomegalovirus exposure and HLA in healthy donors. Study observations and caveats: Usually a TCR sequence was rare, but some public TCRs were found in many donors. High sensitivity and specificity were reportedly achieved when the classifier diagnosed cytomegalovirus status. A list of more than 150 TCR beta chains associated with cytomegalovirus was given.

The germline gives CDR1 MRHNA, CDR2 SNTAGT. The V gene lost 4 bases and the J gene lost 0 bases, with 11 bases spanning the gap. This CDR3 has 15 residues. Among the 120 or so subjects of the validation cohort, separate from the roughly 670-subject first cohort, were the donors. Note on this clone: Antigen: not known.

Sequencing was performed with immunoSEQ multiplex PCR; in TCRdb, only in-frame clones are kept and a portion is missing. This sample has some 330,000 clones, with about nine tenths found just once. This chain connects TRBV6-4 to TRBJ2-3, with D perhaps matching TRBD2 (5 bases). Material for sequencing was PBMCs. This clonotype was sampled from a woman aged 18-29 years in good health and CMV-seronegative. As DNA, the CDR3 is TGTGCCAGCAGTGTTGGCGGGTCTAGCACAGATACGCAGTATTTT. The encoded protein is CASSVGGSSTDTQYF.